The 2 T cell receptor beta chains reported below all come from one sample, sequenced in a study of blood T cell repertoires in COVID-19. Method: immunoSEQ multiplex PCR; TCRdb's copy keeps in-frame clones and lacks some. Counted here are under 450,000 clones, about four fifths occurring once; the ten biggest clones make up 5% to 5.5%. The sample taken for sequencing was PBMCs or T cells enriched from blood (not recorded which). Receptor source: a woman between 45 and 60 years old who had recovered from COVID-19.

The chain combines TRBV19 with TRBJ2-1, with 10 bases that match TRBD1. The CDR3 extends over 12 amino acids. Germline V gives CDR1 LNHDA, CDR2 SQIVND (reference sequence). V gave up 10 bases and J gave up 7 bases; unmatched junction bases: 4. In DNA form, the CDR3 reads TGTGCCACTCGACAGGGGGCAAATGAGCAGTTCTTC. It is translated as CATRQGANEQFF.

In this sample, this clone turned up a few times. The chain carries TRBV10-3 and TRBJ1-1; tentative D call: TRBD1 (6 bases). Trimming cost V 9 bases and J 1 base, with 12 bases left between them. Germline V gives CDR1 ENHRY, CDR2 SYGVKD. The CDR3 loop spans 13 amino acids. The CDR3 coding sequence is TGTGCCATAGCCCAGGGGACGAACACTGAAGCTTTCTTT. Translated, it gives CAIAQGTNTEAFF.